Below, 22 T cell receptor beta chains from the same sample are listed, as sequenced in a study of chemoradiotherapy in HPV16-positive cancers. This table comes from immunoSEQ multiplex PCR, and its TCRdb copy is limited to in-frame clones, with some not included. Of about 15,000 clones listed, roughly 70% are singletons. This material consisted of tumor tissue, taken from a patient who underwent chemoradiotherapy. Receptors were obtained from a human donor with HPV-associated anogenital cancer.

The chain employs TRBV2 and TRBJ2-5; 9 bases match TRBD1. The CDR3 consists of 16 residues. Trimming at V came to 2 bases and at J to 2 bases, leaving 6 bases not matched to a gene. Germline loops: CDR1 SNHLY, CDR2 FYNNEI. The CDR3 loop reads CASSEMLGQGQETQYF. The CDR3 bases are TGTGCCAGCAGTGAAATGCTTGGACAGGGGCAAGAGACCCAGTACTTC. The variable domain in full, completed from reference TRBV2 and TRBJ2-5, reads EPEVTQTPSHQVTQMGQEVILRCVPISNHLYFYWYRQILGQKVEFLVSFYNNEISEKSEIFDDQFSVERPDGSNFTLKIRSTKLEDSAMYFCASSEMLGQGQETQYFGPGTRLLVL.

The chain combines TRBV30 with TRBJ2-2; tentative D call: TRBD1 (5 bases). Between the trimmed V and J ends, which lost 3 bases and 5 bases, there was a span of 10 bases. Per the germline V gene, CDR1 is GTSNPN and CDR2 is SVGIG (reference sequence). This CDR3 is 13 amino acids long. Here the CDR3 DNA reads TGTGCCTGGAGCGAGACAGAGACCGGGGAGCTGTTTTTT. Its protein product is CAWSETETGELFF.

The genes are TRBV2 and TRBJ2-3, with TRBD2 identical over 10 bases. Germline values: CDR1 SNHLY, CDR2 FYNNEI. This CDR3 spans 19 amino acids. V shed 0 bases and J 0 bases; nucleotides not matched to a gene: 9. The CDR3 nucleotides are TGTGCCAGCAGTGAAGCGCTTAGCGGGAGGCGACTCAGCACAGATACGCAGTATTTT. Translated: CASSEALSGRRLSTDTQYF.

The chain uses TRBV29-1 and TRBJ1-1; D is possibly TRBD1 (5 bases). Between the trimmed V and J ends, which lost 5 bases and 0 bases, there was a span of 13 bases. Germline-derived CDR1 and CDR2 are SQVTM and ANQGSEA. CDR3 length equals 14 residues. The CDR3 DNA reads TGCAGCGTTATCCGGGGAGGGGTGAACACTGAAGCTTTCTTT. It codes for CSVIRGGVNTEAFF.

The J gene is TRBJ2-1, the V gene TRBV6-1; 7 bases agree with TRBD2. The CDR3 contains 15 residues. V lost 4 bases to trimming and J lost 10 bases; unmatched junction nucleotides: 13. CDR1 is MNHNS, CDR2 SASEGT, per germline. CDR3 protein: CASSASGGRDTEQFF. The CDR3 DNA reads TGTGCCAGCAGTGCTAGCGGCGGACGTGATACGGAGCAGTTCTTC.

V and J are TRBV9 and TRBJ2-3; no clear D. Germline V lookup: CDR1 SGDLS, CDR2 YYNGEE. The CDR3 runs 17 residues. The ends were cut back, 4 bases at V and 0 bases at J, with 18 bases in the middle. The CDR3 is CASSPLGVFASTDTQYF. The CDR3 nucleotides are TGTGCCAGCAGCCCCCTGGGTGTCTTCGCTAGCACAGATACGCAGTATTTT.

CDR3 loop: CASTNRGMETQYF. CDR3 DNA sequence: TGTGCCAGCACCAATCGGGGGATGGAGACCCAGTACTTC. The gene calls are TRBV4-2 and TRBJ2-5; a weak D match, TRBD2 (6 bases). Trimming pared 7 bases from V and 5 bases from J, leaving 14 bases between. Germline V lookup: CDR1 LGHNA, CDR2 YNFKEQ. The CDR3 totals 13 residues.

The chain combines TRBV7-6 with TRBJ2-3; D is undetermined. Trimming left V 4 bases short and J 3 bases short, with 8 bases between. CDR3 length equals 13 residues. Germline loops: CDR1 SGHVS, CDR2 FNYEAQ. CDR3 residues: CASSSIPTDTQYF. The CDR3 DNA is TGTGCCAGCAGCTCCATCCCGACAGATACGCAGTATTTT.

The chain combines TRBV18 with TRBJ2-2; TRBD2 matches 7 bases. CDR1 KGHSH and CDR2 LQKENI come from the germline V gene. J gave up 1 base and V 3 bases, and 2 bases lay outside the gene matches. This CDR3 is 15 amino acids long. CDR3 nucleotides: TGTGCCAGCTCACCTCTAGCGGAGAACACCGGGGAGCTGTTTTTT. Encoded protein: CASSPLAENTGELFF. The full variable domain, completed using reference TRBV18 and TRBJ2-2, is NAGVMQNPRHLVRRRGQEARLRCSPMKGHSHVYWYRQLPEEGLKFMVYLQKENIIDESGMPKERFSAEFPKEGPSILRIQQVVRGDSAAYFCASSPLAENTGELFFGEGSRLTVL.

This sequence joins TRBV7-9 and TRBJ2-5; a weak D match, TRBD1 (6 bases). The V and J ends lost 5 bases and 5 bases respectively, with 15 bases between them. The CDR3 has 14 residues. The germline V gene has CDR1 SEHNR and CDR2 FQNEAQ (reference sequence). CDR3 sequence (DNA): TGTGCCAGCAGCCCGCTACAGGGTTGGGAGACCCAGTACTTC. This encodes CASSPLQGWETQYF.

This chain uses TRBV5-1 with TRBJ1-5, with 9 nucleotides matching TRBD1. CDR3 length equals 15 residues. V shed 0 bases, J shed 4 bases, and the junction held 2 bases outside the gene matches. CDR1 SGHRS and CDR2 YFSETQ come from the germline V gene. This CDR3 is CASSLGTGVNQPQHF. In DNA, the CDR3 is TGCGCCAGCAGCTTGGGGACAGGGGTTAATCAGCCCCAGCATTTT.

The chain is built from TRBV7-3 and TRBJ2-7; D unclear. CDR1 is SGHTA and CDR2 is FQGTGA in the germline V gene. This CDR3 spans 13 amino acids. The V end was cut by 5 bases, the J end by 1 base, with 9 bases between. The DNA for the CDR3 is TGTGCCAGCAGCCACGGGCCTTCCTACGAGCAGTACTTC. Protein: CASSHGPSYEQYF.

The V call is TRBV2, the J call TRBJ2-3, with TRBD2 matching 9 bases. Germline CDR1 SNHLY, CDR2 FYNNEI. J was trimmed by 5 bases and V by 8 bases; bases with no gene match: 5. The CDR3 runs 13 residues. The CDR3 DNA reads as TGTGCCAGCGCCGGACTAGCGTTAGATACGCAGTATTTT. Encoded protein: CASAGLALDTQYF.

The J gene is TRBJ2-5, the V gene TRBV29-1; TRBD2 agrees at 11 bases. Germline CDR1 and CDR2: SQVTM and ANQGSEA. The CDR3 consists of 15 residues. V shed 3 bases and J 7 bases; nucleotides not matched to a gene: 10. The DNA for the CDR3 is TGCAGCGTTGACGCGGCTAGCGGGGGGCTCGGGACCCAGTACTTC. This translates into CSVDAASGGLGTQYF.

The CDR3 bases are TGTGCCAGCCTCCTGACAGGGGAGGGGACAGATACGCAGTATTTT. As protein: CASLLTGEGTDTQYF. The V gene is TRBV7-9, the J gene TRBJ2-3; tentatively, D is TRBD1 (8 bases). Germline V gene sequence: CDR1 SEHNR, CDR2 FQNEAQ (reference sequence). The germline V and J ends were trimmed by 8 bases and 3 bases, with 18 bases remaining between them. The CDR3 consists of 15 residues.

The V and J genes are TRBV6-5 and TRBJ2-3; TRBD2 matches 12 bases. V gave up 4 bases and J gave up 3 bases; unmatched junction bases: 2. The CDR3 length is 15 residues. Germline CDR1 MNHEY, CDR2 SVGAGI. The DNA of the CDR3 is TGTGCCAGCAGTTTGACTAGCGGGAGAACAGATACGCAGTATTTT. This translates into CASSLTSGRTDTQYF.

The V gene is TRBV2, the J gene TRBJ2-7, with a possible D match to TRBD1 (6 bases). Germline V CDR1 and CDR2: SNHLY, FYNNEI. The CDR3 consists of 14 residues. The V gene lost 7 bases and the J gene lost 0 bases, with 13 bases spanning the gap. This CDR3 is CASNLRGSSYEQYF. The CDR3 DNA reads TGTGCCAGCAATCTAAGGGGGAGCTCCTACGAGCAGTACTTC.

This clone has only a few counts. This chain joins TRBV9 and TRBJ2-3; 9 bases are shared with TRBD2. The ends lost 0 bases at V and 1 base at J; junction bases unmatched: 6. Germline CDR1 reads SGDLS; CDR2 reads YYNGEE. The CDR3 is 17 residues long. The CDR3 spells CASSVGSAGGRTDTQYF. The CDR3 DNA is TGTGCCAGCAGCGTAGGTTCAGCGGGAGGACGCACAGATACGCAGTATTTT.

This rearrangement joins TRBV7-9 to TRBJ1-6; D gene uncertain. Trimming cost V 6 bases and J 7 bases, with 13 bases left between them. The germline gives CDR1 SEHNR, CDR2 FQNEAQ (reference sequence). The CDR3 loop spans 14 amino acids. CDR3 loop: CASRGWAGNSPLHF. CDR3 in DNA: TGTGCCAGCAGGGGGTGGGCCGGGAATTCACCCCTCCACTTT.

In its sample, this clone was seen a few times. V gene TRBV6-5 combines with J gene TRBJ2-2; 7 bases fit TRBD1. This CDR3 spans 13 amino acids. V lost 8 bases, J lost 4 bases, and 4 bases stayed unmatched. Germline V gene lookup returns CDR1 MNHEY and CDR2 SVGAGI. CDR3 coding DNA: TGTGCCAGCGGGGACAGTACCACCGGGGAGCTGTTTTTT. Residues: CASGDSTTGELFF.

The genes are TRBV2 and TRBJ1-3; D call uncertain. V was pared by 6 bases and J by 0 bases, with 12 bases between. The CDR3 spans 15 residues. CDR1 and CDR2 from the germline V gene are SNHLY and FYNNEI. CDR3 in amino acids: CASSGHENSGNTIYF. In nucleotides, the CDR3 is TGTGCCAGCAGCGGTCATGAGAACTCTGGAAACACCATATATTTT. The complete variable domain, with remaining parts taken from reference TRBV2 and TRBJ1-3, reads EPEVTQTPSHQVTQMGQEVILRCVPISNHLYFYWYRQILGQKVEFLVSFYNNEISEKSEIFDDQFSVERPDGSNFTLKIRSTKLEDSAMYFCASSGHENSGNTIYFGEGSWLTVV.

This chain uses TRBV9 with TRBJ2-2; D unclear. The germline CDR1 and CDR2 sequences are SGDLS and YYNGEE. V was pared by 2 bases and J by 2 bases, with 13 bases between. CDR3 length: 16 residues. CDR3 region: CASSVPPASNTGELFF. The CDR3 DNA follows: TGTGCCAGCAGCGTCCCCCCGGCTAGTAACACCGGGGAGCTGTTTTTT. Looking up the rest from reference TRBV9 and TRBJ2-2 gives the full variable domain: DSGVTQTPKHLITATGQRVTLRCSPRSGDLSVYWYQQSLDQGLQFLIQYYNGEERAKGNILERFSAQQFPDLHSELNLSSLELGDSALYFCASSVPPASNTGELFFGEGSRLTVL.